This T cell receptor (beta chain) derives from a study of T-cell reconstitution after alpha-beta-depleted transplantation in children (TCRdb year 2016). In the study overall: Using TCR repertoire profiling, the study followed T-cell immune reconstitution in a quantitative way in children after TCRalphabeta/CD19-depleted allogeneic hematopoietic cell transplantation.

The CDR3 covers 19 residues, taking in both the cysteine and the phenylalanine. This entry keeps only the CDR3 DNA: 57 bases, framed from base 1. V is clipped by 10 bases and J by 5 bases, and the sequence between their germline boundaries is 36 bases long. As encoded in the germline V gene, CDR1 is MNHEY while CDR2 is SVGEGT. Regarding this clonotype: No antigen is known for it. No much larger clone is present one base from it, and per-base qualities are unavailable.

The library was prepared using PCR. TCRdb records Illumina HiSeq 2500 as the sequencer. TCR libraries were prepared with molecular barcoding, using unique molecular identifiers to normalize TCRbeta repertoire quantification. Using fastp at Q25 and MiXCR, TCRdb reprocessed the public reads and kept productive beta chains. CDR3 protein duplicates are merged, each entry listing the most common genes and DNA. The sample table shows about 500,000 distinct CDR3 sequences, and around a third are seen once. The ten largest account for around 2.4% of the sample. The sequence joins TRBV6-2 or TRBV6-3 to TRBJ2-7; TRBD2 is a possible D gene, resting on 5 matching bases. The clonotype originates from a human donor who donated a stem cell graft to a child with aplastic anemia. The material sequenced was PBMCs from the stem cell graft donor, taken from the stem cell graft. The sequence in DNA is TGTGCCACCAGCGGCTTGGTGGGCCTGGACTCATTCACCTTTGACGAGCAGTACTTC. This yields the protein CATSGLVGLDSFTFDEQYF.